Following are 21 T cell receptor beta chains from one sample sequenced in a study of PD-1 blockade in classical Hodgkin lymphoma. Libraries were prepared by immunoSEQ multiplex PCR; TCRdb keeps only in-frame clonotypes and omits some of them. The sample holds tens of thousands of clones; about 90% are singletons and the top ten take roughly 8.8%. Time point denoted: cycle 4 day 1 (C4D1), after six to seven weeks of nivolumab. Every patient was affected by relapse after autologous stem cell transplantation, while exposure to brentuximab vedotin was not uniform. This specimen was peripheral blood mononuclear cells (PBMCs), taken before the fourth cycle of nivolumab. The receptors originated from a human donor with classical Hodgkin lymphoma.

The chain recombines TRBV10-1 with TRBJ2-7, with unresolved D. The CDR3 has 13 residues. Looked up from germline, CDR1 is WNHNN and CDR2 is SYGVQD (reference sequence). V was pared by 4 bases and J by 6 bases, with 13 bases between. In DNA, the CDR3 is TGCGCCAGCAGTGTTGACCGCCTGAGCGAGCAGTACTTC. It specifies CASSVDRLSEQYF.

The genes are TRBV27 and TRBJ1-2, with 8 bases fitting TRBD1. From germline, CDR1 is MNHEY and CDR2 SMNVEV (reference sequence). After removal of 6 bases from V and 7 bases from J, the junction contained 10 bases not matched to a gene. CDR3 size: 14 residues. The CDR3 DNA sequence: TGTGCCAGCAGGGGTGCGGACAGGGTGGGTGGCTACACCTTC. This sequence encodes CASRGADRVGGYTF.

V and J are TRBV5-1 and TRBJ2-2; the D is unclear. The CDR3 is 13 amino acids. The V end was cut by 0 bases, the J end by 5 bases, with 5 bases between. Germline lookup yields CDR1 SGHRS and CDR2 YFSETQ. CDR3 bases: TGCGCCAGCAGCTTGGCCCCAACCGGGGAGCTGTTTTTT. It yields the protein CASSLAPTGELFF.

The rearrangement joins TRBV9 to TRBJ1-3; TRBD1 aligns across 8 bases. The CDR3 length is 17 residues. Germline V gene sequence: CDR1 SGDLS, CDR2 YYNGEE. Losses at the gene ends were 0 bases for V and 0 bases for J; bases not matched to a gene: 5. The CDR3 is CASSVGGDRYSGNTIYF. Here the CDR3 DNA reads TGTGCCAGCAGCGTAGGAGGGGACAGGTACTCTGGAAACACCATATATTTT.

The CDR3 region is CASGPQTGGTGELFF. The CDR3 DNA is TGTGCCAGCGGACCCCAGACAGGGGGGACCGGGGAGCTGTTTTTT. The chain combines TRBV5-4 with TRBJ2-2, with 9 bases that match TRBD1. The germline CDR1 and CDR2 sequences are SGHNT and YYREEE (reference sequence). The junction had 9 bases not matched to a gene; V was cut back by 7 bases and J by 5 bases. This CDR3 contains 15 residues. Looking up the rest from reference TRBV5-4 and TRBJ2-2 gives the full variable domain: ETGVTQSPTHLIKTRGQQVTLRCSSQSGHNTVSWYQQALGQGPQFIFQYYREEENGRGNFPPRFSGLQFPNYSSELNVNALELDDSALYLCASGPQTGGTGELFFGEGSRLTVL.

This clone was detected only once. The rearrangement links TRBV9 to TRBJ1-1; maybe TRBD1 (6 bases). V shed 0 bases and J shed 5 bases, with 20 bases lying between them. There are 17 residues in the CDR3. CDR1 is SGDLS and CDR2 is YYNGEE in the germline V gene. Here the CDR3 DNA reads TGTGCCAGCAGCGTAGGGGGGTTAGCAGGGGCGGGTACTGAAGCTTTCTTT. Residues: CASSVGGLAGAGTEAFF.

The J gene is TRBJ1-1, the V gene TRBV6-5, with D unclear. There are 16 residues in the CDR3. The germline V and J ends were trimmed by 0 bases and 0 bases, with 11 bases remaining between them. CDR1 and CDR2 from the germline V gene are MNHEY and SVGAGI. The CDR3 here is CASSYSVAVLNTEAFF. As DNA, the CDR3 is TGTGCCAGCAGTTACTCGGTCGCAGTACTGAACACTGAAGCTTTCTTT.

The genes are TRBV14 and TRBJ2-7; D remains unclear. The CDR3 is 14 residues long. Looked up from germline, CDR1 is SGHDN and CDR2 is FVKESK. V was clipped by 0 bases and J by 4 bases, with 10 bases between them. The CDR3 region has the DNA TGTGCCAGCAGCCAAGAGCACATCATGTACGAGCAGTACTTC. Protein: CASSQEHIMYEQYF. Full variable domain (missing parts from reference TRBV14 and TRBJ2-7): EAGVTQFPSHSVIEKGQTVTLRCDPISGHDNLYWYRRVMGKEIKFLLHFVKESKQDESGMPNNRFLAERTGGTYSTLKVQPAELEDSGVYFCASSQEHIMYEQYFGPGTRLTVT.

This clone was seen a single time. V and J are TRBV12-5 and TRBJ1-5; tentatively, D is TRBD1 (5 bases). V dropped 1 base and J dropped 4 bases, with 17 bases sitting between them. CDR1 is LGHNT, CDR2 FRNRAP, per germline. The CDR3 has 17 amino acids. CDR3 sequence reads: CASGLAPGPFRNQPQHF. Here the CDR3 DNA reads TGTGCTAGTGGTTTGGCCCCGGGACCCTTCAGGAATCAGCCCCAGCATTTT.

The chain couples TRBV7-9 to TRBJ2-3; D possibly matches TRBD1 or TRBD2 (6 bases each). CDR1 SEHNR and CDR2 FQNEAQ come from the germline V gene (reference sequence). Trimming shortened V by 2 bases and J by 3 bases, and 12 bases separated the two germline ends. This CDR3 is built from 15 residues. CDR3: CASSLNGGRTDTQYF. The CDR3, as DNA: TGTGCCAGCAGCTTAAATGGGGGGCGAACAGATACGCAGTATTTT.

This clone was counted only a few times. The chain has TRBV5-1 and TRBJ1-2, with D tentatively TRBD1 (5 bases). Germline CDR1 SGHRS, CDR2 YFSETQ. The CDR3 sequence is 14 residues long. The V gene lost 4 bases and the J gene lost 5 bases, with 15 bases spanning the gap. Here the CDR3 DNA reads TGCGCCAGCAGCCAAGCCGGGACGGATTATGGCTACACCTTC. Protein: CASSQAGTDYGYTF. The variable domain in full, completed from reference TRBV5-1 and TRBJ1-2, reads KAGVTQTPRYLIKTRGQQVTLSCSPISGHRSVSWYQQTPGQGLQFLFEYFSETQRNKGNFPGRFSGRQFSNSRSEMNVSTLELGDSALYLCASSQAGTDYGYTFGSGTRLTVV.

CDR3 DNA: TGCGCCAGCAGCTGGGCTAGCGGGGGGTACAATGAGCAGTTCTTC. Protein sequence: CASSWASGGYNEQFF. This chain joins TRBV5-1 and TRBJ2-1; 11 bases fit TRBD2. Germline CDR1 and CDR2: SGHRS and YFSETQ. Trimming at V came to 3 bases and at J to 4 bases, leaving 3 bases not matched to a gene. The CDR3 sequence is 15 residues long. Looking up the rest from reference TRBV5-1 and TRBJ2-1 gives the full variable domain: KAGVTQTPRYLIKTRGQQVTLSCSPISGHRSVSWYQQTPGQGLQFLFEYFSETQRNKGNFPGRFSGRQFSNSRSEMNVSTLELGDSALYLCASSWASGGYNEQFFGPGTRLTVL.

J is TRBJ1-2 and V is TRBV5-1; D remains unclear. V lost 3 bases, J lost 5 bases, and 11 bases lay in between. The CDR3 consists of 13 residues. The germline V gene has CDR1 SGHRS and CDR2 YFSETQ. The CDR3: CASSSDGTYGYTF. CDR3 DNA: TGCGCCAGCAGCTCGGACGGAACGTATGGCTACACCTTC.

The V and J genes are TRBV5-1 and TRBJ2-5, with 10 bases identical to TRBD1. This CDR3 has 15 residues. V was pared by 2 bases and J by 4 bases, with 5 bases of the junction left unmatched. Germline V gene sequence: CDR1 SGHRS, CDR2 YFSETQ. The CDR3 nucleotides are TGCGCCAGCAGCTTTGGGGACAGGGGAGGAGAGACCCAGTACTTC. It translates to CASSFGDRGGETQYF.

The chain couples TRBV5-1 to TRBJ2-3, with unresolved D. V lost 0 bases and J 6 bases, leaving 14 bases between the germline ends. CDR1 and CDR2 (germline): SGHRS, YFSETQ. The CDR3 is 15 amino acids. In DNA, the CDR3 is TGCGCCAGCAGCTTGGTAGGCCAGGACGGCGATACGCAGTATTTT. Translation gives CASSLVGQDGDTQYF.

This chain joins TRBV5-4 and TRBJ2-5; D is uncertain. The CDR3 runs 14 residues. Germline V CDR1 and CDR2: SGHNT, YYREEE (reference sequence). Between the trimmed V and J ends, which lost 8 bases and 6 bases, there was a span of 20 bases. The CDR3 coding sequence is TGTGCCAGGGCCCCCCTCTCGTCGTTACAGACCCAGTACTTC. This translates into CARAPLSSLQTQYF.

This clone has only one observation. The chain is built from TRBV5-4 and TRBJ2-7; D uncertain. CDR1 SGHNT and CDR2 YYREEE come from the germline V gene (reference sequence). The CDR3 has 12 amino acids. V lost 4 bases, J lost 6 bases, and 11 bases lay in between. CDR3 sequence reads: CASSPPLGEQYF. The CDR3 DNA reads TGTGCCAGCAGCCCACCCCTTGGCGAGCAGTACTTC.

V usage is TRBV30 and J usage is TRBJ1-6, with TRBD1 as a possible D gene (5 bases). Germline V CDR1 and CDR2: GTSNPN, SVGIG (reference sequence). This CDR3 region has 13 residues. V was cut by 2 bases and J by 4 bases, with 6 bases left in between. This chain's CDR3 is CAWSSGYNSPLHF. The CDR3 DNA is TGTGCCTGGAGTTCAGGGTATAATTCACCCCTCCACTTT. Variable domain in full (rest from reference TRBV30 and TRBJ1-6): SQTIHQWPATLVQPVGSPLSLECTVEGTSNPNLYWYRQAAGRGLQLLFYSVGIGQISSEVPQNLSASRPQDRQFILSSKKLLLSDSGFYLCAWSSGYNSPLHFGNGTRLTVT.

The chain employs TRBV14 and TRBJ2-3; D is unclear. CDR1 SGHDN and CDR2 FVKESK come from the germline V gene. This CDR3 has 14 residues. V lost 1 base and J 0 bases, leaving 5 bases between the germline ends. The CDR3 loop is CASSQAPSTDTQYF. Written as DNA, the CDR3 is TGTGCCAGCAGCCAAGCCCCTAGCACAGATACGCAGTATTTT.

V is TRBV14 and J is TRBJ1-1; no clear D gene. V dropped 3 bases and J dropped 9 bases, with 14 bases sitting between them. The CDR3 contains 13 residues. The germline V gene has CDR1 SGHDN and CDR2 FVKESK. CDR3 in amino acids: CASSQPGFIKAFF. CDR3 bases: TGTGCCAGCAGCCAGCCAGGCTTTATCAAAGCTTTCTTT. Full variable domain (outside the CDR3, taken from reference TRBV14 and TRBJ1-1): EAGVTQFPSHSVIEKGQTVTLRCDPISGHDNLYWYRRVMGKEIKFLLHFVKESKQDESGMPNNRFLAERTGGTYSTLKVQPAELEDSGVYFCASSQPGFIKAFFGQGTRLTVV.

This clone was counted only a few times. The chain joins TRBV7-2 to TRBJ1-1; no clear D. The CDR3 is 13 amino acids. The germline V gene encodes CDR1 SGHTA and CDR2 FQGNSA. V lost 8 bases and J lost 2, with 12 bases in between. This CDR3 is CASGFSSNTEAFF. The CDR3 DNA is TGTGCCAGCGGATTCTCAAGTAACACTGAAGCTTTCTTT.